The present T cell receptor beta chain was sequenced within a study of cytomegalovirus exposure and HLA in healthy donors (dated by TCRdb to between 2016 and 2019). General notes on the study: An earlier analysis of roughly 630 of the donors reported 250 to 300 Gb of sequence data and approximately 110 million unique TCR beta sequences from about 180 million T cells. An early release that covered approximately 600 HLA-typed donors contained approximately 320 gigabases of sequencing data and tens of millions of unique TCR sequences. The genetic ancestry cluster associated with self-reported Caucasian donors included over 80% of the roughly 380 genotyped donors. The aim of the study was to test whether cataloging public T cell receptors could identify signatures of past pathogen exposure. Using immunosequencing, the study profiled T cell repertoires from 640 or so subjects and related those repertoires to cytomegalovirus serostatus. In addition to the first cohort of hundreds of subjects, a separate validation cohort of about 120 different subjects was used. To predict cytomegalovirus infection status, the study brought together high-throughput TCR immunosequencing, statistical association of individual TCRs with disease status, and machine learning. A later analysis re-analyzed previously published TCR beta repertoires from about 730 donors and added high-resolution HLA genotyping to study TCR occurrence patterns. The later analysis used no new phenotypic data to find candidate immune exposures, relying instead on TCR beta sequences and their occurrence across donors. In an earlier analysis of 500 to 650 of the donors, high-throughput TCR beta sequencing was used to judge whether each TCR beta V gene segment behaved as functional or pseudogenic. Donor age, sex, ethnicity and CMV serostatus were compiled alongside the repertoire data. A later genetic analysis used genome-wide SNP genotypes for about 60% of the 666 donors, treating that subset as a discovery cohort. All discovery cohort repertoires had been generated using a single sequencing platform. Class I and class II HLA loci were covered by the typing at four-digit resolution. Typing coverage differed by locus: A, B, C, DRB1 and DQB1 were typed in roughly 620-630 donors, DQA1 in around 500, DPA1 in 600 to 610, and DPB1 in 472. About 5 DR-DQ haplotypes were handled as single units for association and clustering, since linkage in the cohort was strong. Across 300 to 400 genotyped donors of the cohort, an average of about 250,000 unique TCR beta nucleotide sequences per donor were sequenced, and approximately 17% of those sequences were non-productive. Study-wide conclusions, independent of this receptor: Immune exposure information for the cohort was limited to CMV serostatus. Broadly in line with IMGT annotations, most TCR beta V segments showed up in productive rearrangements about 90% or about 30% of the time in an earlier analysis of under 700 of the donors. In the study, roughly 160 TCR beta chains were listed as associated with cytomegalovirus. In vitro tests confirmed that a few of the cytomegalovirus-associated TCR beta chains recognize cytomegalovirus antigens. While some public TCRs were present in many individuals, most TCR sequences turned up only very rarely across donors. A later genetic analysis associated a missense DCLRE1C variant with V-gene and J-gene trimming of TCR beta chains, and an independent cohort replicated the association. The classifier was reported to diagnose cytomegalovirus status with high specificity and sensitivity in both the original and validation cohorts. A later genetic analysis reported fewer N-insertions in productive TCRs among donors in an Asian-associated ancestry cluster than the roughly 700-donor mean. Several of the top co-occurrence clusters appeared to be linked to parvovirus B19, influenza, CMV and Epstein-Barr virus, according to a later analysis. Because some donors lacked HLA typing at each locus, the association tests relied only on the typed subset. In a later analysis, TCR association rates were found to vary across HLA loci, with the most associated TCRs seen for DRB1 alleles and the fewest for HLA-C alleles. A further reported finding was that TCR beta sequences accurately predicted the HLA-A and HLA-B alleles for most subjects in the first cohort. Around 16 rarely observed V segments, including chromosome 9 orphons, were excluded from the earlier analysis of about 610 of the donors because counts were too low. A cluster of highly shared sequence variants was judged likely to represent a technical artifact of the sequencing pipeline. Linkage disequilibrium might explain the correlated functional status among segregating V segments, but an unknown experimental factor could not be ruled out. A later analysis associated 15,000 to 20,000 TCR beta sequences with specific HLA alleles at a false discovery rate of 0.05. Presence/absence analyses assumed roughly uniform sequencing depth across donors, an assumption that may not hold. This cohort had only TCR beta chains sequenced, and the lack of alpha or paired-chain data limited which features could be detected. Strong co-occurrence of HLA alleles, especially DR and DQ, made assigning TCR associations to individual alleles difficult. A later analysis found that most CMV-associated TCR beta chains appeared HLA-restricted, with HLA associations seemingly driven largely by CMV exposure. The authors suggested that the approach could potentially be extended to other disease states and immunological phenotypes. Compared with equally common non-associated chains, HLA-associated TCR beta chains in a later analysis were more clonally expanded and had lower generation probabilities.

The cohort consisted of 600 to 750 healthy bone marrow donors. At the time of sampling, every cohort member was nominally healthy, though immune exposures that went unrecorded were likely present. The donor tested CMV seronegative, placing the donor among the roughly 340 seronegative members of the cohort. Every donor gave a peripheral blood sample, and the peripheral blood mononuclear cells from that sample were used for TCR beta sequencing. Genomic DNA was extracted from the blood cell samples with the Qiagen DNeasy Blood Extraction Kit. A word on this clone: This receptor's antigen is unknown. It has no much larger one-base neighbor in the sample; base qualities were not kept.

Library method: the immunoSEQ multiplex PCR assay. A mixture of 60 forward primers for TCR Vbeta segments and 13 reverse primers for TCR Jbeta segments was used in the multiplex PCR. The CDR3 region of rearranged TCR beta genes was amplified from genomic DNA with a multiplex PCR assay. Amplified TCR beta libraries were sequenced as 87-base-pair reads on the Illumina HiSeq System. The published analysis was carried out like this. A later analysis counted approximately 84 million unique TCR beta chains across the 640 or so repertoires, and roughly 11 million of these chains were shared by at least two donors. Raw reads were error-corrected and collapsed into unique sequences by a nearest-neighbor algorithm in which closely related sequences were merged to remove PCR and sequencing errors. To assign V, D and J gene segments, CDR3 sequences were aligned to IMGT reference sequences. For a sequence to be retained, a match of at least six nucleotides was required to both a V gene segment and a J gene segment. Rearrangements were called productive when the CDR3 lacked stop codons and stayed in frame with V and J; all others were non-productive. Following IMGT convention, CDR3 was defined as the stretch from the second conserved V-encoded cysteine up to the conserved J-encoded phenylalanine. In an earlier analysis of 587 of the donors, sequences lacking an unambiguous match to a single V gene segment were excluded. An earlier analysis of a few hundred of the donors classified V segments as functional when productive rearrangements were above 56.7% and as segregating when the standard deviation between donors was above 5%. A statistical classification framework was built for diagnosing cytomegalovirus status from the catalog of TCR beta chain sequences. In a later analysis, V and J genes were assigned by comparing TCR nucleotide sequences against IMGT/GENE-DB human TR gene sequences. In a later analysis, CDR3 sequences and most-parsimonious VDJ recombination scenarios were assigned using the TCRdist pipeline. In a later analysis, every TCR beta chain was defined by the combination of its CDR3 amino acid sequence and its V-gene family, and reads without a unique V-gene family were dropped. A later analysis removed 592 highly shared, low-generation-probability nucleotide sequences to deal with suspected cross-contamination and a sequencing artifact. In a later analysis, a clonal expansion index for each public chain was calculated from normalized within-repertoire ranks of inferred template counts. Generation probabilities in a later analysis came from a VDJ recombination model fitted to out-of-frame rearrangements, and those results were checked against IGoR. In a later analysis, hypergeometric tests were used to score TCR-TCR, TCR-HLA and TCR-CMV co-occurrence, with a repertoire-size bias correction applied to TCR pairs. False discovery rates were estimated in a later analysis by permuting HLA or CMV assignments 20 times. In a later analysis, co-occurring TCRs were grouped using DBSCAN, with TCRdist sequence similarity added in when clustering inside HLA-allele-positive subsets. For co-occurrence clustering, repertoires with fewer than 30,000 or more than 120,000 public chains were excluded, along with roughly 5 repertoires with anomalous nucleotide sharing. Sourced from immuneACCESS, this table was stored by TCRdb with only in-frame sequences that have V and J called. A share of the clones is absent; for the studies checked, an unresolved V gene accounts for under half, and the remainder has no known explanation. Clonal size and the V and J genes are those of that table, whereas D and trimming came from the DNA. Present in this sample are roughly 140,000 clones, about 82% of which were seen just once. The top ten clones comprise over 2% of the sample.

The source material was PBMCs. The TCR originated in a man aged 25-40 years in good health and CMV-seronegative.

The sequenced DNA is TGTGCCAGCAGCGTAGTAACTAAGACAGATACGCAGTATTTT. This codes for CASSVVTKTDTQYF. The rearrangement combines TRBV9 with TRBJ2-3, with the D gene not clear enough to name. Spanning cysteine to phenylalanine, the CDR3 consists of 14 amino acids. Only the CDR3 portion is preserved as DNA: 42 bases, with reading frame beginning at the first base. At the junction V is shortened by 0 bases and J by 3 bases, with 8 bases in between. CDR1 SGDLS and CDR2 YYNGEE were looked up in the germline V gene.